This T cell receptor beta chain is drawn from a study of shared clonotypes between healthy human individuals. Turning to this clone: Its antigen is undetermined.

Study findings and constraints: Non-shared clonotypes had lower generation probabilities than those shared by all four donors. Tissue TCR repertoires likely differ from these blood-only repertoires. The naive CD4 repertoires of several donors were compared, and roughly 5.1% of clonotypes were shared.

Per the study methods: Junction-only sequences without quality scores were provided by ImmunoSEQ, so filtering was different. The table came from immunoSEQ multiplex PCR; TCRdb's copy has only in-frame clones and leaves some out. V and J calls and clone size are copied from that table; D and trimming were computed from the DNA. The sample lists roughly 2.2 million clones, more than 80% occurring once. The CDR3 is 14 amino acids. Germline CDR1 reads MNHNS; CDR2 reads SASEGT. Trimming cost V 1 base and J 5 bases, with 8 bases left between them. This TCR was sampled from a man younger than 35 in good health. Some clones in this sample may be carry-over from other donors' samples. Sequencing was done on a sample of naive CD4+ T cells from PBMCs. Subset meaning: CD45RA+ positively selected. The chain couples TRBV6-1 to TRBJ2-2; D call uncertain. The CDR3, as DNA: TGTGCCAGCAGTGAAGGCGCGCTAACCGGGGAGCTGTTTTTT. Protein product: CASSEGALTGELFF.